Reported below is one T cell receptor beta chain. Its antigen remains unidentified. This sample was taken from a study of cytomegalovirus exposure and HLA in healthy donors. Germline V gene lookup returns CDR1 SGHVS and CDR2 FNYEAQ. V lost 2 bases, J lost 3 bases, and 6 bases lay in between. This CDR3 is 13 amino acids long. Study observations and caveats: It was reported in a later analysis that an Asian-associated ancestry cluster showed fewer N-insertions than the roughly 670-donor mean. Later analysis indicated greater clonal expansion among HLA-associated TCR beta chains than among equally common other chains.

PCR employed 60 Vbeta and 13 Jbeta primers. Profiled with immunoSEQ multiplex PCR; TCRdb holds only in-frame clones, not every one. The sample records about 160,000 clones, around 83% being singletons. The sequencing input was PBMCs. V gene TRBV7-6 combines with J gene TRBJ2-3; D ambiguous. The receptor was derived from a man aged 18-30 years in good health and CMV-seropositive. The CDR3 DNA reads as TGTGCCAGCAGCTTATACGGGACAGATACGCAGTATTTT. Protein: CASSLYGTDTQYF.